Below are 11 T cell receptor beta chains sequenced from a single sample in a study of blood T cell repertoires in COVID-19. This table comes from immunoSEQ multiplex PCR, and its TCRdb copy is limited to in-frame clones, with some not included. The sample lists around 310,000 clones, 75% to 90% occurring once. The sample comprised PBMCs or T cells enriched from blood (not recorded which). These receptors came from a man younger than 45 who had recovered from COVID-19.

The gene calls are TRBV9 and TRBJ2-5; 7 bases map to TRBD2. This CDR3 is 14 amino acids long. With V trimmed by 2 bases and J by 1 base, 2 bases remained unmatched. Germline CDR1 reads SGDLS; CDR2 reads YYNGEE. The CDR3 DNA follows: TGTGCCAGCAGCGTTGGGACTACCCAAGAGACCCAGTACTTC. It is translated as CASSVGTTQETQYF.

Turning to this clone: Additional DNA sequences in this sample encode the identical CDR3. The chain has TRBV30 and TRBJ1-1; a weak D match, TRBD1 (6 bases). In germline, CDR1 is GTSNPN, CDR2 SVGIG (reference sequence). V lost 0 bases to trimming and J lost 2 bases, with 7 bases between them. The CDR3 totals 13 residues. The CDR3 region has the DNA TGTGCCTGGAGTGTAGGGGGAAACACTGAAGCTTTCTTT. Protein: CAWSVGGNTEAFF.

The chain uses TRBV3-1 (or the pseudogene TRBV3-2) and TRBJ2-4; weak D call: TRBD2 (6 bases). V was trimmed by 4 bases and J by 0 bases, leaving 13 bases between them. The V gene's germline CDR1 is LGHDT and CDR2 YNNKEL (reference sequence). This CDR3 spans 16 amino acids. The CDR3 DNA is TGTGCCAGCAGCCCTGGGACTCCCCTAGCCAAAAACATTCAGTACTTC. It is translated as CASSPGTPLAKNIQYF.

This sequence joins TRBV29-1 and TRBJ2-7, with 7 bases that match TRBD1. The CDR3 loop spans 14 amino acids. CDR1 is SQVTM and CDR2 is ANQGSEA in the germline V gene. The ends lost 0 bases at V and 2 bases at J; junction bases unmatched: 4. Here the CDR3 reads CSVEDGDRAYEQYF. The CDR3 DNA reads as TGCAGCGTTGAAGATGGGGACAGAGCCTACGAGCAGTACTTC.

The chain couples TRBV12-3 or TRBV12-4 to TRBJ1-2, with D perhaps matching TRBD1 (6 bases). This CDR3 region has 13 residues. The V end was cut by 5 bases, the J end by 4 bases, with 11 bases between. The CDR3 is CASSAGGLYGYTF. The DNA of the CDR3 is TGTGCCAGCAGTGCTGGGGGCCTCTATGGCTACACCTTC.

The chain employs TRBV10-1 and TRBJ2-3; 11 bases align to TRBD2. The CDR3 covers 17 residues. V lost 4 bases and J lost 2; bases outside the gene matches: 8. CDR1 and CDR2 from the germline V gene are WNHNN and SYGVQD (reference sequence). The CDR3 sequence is CASSGTPGLADTDTQYF. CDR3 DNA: TGCGCCAGCAGTGGGACACCGGGACTAGCGGACACAGATACGCAGTATTTT.

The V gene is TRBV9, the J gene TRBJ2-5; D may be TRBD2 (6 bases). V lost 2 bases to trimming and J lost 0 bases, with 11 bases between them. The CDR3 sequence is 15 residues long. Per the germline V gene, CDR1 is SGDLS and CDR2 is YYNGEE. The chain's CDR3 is CASSVSSGNQETQYF. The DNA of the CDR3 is TGTGCCAGCAGCGTGAGTAGCGGCAACCAAGAGACCCAGTACTTC.

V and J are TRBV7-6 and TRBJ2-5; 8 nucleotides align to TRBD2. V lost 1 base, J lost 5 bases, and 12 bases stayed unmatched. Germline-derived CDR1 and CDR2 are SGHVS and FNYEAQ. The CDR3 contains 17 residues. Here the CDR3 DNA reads TGTGCCAGCAGCTTAGTTATGGCGGGGGGAAGTGGGGAGACCCAGTACTTC. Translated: CASSLVMAGGSGETQYF.

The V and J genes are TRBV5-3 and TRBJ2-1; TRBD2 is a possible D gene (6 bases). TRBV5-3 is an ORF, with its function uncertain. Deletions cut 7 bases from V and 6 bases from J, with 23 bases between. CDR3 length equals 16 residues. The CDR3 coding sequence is TGTGCCAGAGAAGCTTCGTTCTTCCGGGACTCCAATGAGCAGTTCTTC. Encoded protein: CAREASFFRDSNEQFF.

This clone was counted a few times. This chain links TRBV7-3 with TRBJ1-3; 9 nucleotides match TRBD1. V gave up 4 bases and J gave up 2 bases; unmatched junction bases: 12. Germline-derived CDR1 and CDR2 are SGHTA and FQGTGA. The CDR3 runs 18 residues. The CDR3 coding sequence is TGTGCCAGCAGCTACGAAATCCTGACAGGGGGGACTGGAAACACCATATATTTT. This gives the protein CASSYEILTGGTGNTIYF.

The CDR3 nucleotides are TGTGCCAGTAATCACAGAAACACAGATACGCAGTATTTT. This codes for CASNHRNTDTQYF. J is TRBJ2-3 and V is TRBV19, with D uncertain. Germline V gene sequence: CDR1 LNHDA, CDR2 SQIVND (reference sequence). The CDR3 runs 13 residues. V lost 7 bases, J lost 2 bases, and 10 bases lay in between.